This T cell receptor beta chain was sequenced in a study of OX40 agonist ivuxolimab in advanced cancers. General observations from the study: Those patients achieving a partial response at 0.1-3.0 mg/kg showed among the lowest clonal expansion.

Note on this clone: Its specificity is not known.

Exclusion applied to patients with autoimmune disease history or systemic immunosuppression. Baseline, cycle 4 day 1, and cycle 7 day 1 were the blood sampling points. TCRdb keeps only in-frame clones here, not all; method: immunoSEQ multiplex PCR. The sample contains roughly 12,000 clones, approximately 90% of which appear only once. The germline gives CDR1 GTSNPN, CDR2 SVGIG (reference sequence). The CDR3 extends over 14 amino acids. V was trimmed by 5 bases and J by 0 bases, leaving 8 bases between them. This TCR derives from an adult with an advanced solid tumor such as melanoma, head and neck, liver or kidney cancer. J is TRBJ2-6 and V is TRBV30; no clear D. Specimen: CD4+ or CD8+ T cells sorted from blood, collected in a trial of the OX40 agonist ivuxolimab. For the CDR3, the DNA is TGTGCCTGGGGGGTCGGCTCTGGGGCCAACGTCCTGACTTTC. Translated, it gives CAWGVGSGANVLTF.